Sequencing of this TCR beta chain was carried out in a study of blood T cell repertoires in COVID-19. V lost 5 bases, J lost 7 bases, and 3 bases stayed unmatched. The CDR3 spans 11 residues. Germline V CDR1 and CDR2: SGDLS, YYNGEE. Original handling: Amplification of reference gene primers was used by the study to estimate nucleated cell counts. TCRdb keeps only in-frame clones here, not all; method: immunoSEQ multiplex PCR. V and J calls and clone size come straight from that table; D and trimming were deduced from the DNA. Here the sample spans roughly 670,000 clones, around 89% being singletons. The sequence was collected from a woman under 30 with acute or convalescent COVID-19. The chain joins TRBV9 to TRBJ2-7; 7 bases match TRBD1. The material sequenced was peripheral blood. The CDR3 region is CASSTGVEQYF. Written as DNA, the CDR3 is TGTGCCAGCAGTACAGGGGTTGAGCAGTACTTC.